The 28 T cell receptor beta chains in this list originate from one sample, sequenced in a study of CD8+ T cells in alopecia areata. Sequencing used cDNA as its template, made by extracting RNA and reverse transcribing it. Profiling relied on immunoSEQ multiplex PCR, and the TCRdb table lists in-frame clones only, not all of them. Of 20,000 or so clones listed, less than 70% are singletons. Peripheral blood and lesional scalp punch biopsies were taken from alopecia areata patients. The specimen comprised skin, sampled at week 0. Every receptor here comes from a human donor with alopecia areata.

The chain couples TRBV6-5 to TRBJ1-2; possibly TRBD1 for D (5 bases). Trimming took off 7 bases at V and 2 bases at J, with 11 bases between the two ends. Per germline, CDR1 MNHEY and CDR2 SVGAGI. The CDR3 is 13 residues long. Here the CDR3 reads CASMRGDNYGYTF. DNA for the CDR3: TGTGCCAGCATGCGGGGCGACAACTATGGCTACACCTTC.

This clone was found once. DNA of the CDR3: TGTGCCAGCAGTTACTTGGGAGGGGTGGATTACTATGGCTACACCTTC. Its protein product is CASSYLGGVDYYGYTF. The gene calls are TRBV6-6 and TRBJ1-2, with D possibly matching TRBD1 (5 bases). V was trimmed by 1 base and J by 3 bases, leaving 15 bases between them. From germline, CDR1 is MNHNY and CDR2 SVGAGI (reference sequence). The CDR3 sequence is 16 residues long.

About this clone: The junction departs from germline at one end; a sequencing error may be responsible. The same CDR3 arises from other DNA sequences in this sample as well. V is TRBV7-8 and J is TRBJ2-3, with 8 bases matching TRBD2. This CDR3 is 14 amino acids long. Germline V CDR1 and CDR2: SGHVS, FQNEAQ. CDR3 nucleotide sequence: TGTGCCAGCAGGTTAGCGGGGAGCACAGATACGCAGTATTTT. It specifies CASRLAGSTDTQYF. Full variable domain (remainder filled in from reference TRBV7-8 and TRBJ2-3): GAGVSQSPRYKVAKRGQDVALRCDPISGHVSLFWYQQALGQGPEFLTYFQNEAQLDKSGLPSDRFFAERPEGSVSTLKIQRTQQEDSAVYLCASRLAGSTDTQYFGPGTRLTVL.

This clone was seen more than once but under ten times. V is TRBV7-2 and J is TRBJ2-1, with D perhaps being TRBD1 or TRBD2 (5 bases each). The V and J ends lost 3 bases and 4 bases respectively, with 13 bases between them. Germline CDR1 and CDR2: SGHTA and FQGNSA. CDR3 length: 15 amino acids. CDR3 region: CASSFRTGPYNEQFF. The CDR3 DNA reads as TGTGCCAGCAGCTTCCGGACGGGACCTTACAATGAGCAGTTCTTC.

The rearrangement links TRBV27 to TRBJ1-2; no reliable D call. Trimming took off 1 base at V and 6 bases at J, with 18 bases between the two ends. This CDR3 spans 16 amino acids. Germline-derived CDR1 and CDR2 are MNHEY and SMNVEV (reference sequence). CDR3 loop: CASSLYAAAGFDGYTF. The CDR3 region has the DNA TGTGCCAGCAGTTTATACGCTGCCGCGGGGTTCGATGGCTACACCTTC.

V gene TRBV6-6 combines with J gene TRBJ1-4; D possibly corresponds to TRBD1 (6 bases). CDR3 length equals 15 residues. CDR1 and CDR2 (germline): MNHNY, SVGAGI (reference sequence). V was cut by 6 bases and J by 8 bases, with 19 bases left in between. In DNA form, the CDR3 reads TGTGCCAGCAGCGGGACACCTGATTTGGGGGAAAAACTGTTTTTT. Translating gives CASSGTPDLGEKLFF.

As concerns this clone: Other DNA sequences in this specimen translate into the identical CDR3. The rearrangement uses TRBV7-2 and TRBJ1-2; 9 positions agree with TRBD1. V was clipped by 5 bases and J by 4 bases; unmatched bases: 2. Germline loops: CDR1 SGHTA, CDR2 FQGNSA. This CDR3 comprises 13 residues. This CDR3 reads CASSPGQGYGYTF. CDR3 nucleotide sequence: TGTGCCAGCAGCCCGGGACAGGGCTATGGCTACACCTTC.

The CDR3 DNA reads as TGCGCCAGCAGTGAGTCTGTGGCAGACAATGAGCAGTTCTTC. It specifies CASSESVADNEQFF. The genes are TRBV10-2 and TRBJ2-1; D not certain. The V gene's germline CDR1 is WSHSY and CDR2 SAAADI. The V gene lost 0 bases and the J gene lost 5 bases, with 8 bases spanning the gap. This CDR3 has 14 amino acids.

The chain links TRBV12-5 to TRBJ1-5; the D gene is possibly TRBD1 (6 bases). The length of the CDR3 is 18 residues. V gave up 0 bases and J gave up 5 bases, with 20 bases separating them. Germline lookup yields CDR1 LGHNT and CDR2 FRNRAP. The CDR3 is CASGLVPAAGAADQPQHF. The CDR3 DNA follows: TGTGCTAGTGGTTTGGTACCCGCGGCGGGGGCCGCCGATCAGCCCCAGCATTTT.

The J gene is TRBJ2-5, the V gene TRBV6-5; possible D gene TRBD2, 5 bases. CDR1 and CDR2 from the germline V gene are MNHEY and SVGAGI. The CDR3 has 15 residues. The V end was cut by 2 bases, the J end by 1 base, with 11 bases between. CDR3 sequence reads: CASSYQVAPQETQYF. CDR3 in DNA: TGTGCCAGCAGTTACCAGGTAGCGCCCCAAGAGACCCAGTACTTC.

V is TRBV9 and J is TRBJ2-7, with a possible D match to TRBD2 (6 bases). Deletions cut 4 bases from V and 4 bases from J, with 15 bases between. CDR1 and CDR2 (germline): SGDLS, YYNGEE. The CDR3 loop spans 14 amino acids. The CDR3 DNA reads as TGTGCCAGCAGCACCGGGGGTAGCTGGTACGAGCAGTACTTC. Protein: CASSTGGSWYEQYF.

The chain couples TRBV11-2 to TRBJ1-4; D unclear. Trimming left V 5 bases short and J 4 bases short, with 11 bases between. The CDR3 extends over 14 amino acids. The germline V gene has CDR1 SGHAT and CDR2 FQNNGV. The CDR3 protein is CASSPDPYNEKLFF. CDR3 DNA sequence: TGTGCCAGCAGCCCGGACCCATATAATGAAAAACTGTTTTTT.

CDR3 nucleotide sequence: TGTGCCAGCTCTCAAAGGGGTAGCAGCCAAGAGACCCAGTACTTC. Translating gives CASSQRGSSQETQYF. The chain carries TRBV18 and TRBJ2-5; D is perhaps TRBD1 (5 bases). This CDR3 has 15 amino acids. The V end lost 6 bases, the J end lost 1 base, and 15 bases lay between the germline ends. CDR1 is KGHSH and CDR2 is LQKENI in the germline V gene.

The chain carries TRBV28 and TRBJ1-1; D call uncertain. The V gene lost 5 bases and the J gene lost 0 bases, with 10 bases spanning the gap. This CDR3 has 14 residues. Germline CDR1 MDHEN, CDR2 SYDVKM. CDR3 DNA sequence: TGTGCCAGCAGTAAATTAGGGTTGAACACTGAAGCTTTCTTT. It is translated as CASSKLGLNTEAFF.

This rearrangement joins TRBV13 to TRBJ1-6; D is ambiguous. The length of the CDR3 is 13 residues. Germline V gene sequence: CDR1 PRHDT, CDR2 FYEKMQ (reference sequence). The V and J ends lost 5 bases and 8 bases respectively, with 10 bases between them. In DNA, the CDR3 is TGTGCCAGCAGCCCCTGGGCGGATTCACCCCTCCACTTT. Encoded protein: CASSPWADSPLHF. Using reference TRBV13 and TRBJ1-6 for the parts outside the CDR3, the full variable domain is AAGVIQSPRHLIKEKRETATLKCYPIPRHDTVYWYQQGPGQDPQFLISFYEKMQSDKGSIPDRFSAQQFSDYHSELNMSSLELGDSALYFCASSPWADSPLHFGNGTRLTVT.

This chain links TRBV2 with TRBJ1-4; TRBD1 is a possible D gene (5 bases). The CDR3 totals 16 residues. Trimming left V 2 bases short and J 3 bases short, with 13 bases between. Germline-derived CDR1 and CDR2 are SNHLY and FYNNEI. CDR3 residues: CASSEYRPRANEKLFF. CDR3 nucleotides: TGTGCCAGCAGTGAATATAGACCCAGGGCTAATGAAAAACTGTTTTTT.

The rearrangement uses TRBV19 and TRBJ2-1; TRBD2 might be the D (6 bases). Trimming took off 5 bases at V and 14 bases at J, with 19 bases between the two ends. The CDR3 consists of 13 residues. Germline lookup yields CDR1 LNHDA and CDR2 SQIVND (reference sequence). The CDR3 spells CASSPYSGGGEFF. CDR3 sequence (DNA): TGTGCCAGTAGTCCGTATTCTGGGGGAGGAGAGTTCTTC.

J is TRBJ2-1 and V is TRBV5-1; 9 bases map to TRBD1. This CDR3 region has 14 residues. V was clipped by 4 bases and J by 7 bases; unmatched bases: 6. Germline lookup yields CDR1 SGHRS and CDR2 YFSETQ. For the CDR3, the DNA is TGCGCCAGCAGCCCACAGGGGGCGAAAAATGAGCAGTTCTTC. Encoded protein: CASSPQGAKNEQFF.

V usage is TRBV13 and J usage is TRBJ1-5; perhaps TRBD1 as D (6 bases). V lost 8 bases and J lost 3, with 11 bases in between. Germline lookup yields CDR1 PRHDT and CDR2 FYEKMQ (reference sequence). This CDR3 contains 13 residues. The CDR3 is CASSDRFNQPQHF. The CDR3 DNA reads TGTGCCAGCTCAGACAGGTTCAATCAGCCCCAGCATTTT.

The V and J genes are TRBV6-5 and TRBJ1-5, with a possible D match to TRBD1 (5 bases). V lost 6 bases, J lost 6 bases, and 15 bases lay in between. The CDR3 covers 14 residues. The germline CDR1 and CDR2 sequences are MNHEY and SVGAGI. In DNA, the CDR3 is TGTGCCAGCAGCCTCGGGGGTCAGGGTCAGCCCCAGCATTTT. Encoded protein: CASSLGGQGQPQHF.

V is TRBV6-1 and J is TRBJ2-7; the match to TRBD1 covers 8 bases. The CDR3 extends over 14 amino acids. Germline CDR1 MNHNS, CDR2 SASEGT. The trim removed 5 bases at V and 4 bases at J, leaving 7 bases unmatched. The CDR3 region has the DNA TGTGCCAGCAGTCTTACACAGGGGGAATACGAGCAGTACTTC. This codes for CASSLTQGEYEQYF.

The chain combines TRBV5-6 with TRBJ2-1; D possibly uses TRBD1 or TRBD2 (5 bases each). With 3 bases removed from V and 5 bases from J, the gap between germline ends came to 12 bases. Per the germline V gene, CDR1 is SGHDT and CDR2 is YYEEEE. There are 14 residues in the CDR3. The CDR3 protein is CASSSLGANNEQFF. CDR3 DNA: TGTGCCAGCAGCTCCCTCGGGGCGAACAATGAGCAGTTCTTC.

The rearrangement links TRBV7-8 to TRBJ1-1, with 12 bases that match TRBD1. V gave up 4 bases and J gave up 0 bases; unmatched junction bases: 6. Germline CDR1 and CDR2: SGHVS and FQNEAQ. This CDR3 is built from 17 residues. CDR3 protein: CASSWDRGPLMNTEAFF. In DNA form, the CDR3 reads TGTGCCAGCAGCTGGGACAGGGGGCCTTTGATGAACACTGAAGCTTTCTTT.

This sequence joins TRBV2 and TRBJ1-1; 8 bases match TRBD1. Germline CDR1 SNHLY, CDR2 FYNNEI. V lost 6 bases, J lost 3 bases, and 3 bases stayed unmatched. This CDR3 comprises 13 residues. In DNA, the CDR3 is TGTGCCAGCAGACAGGGGGAAGACACTGAAGCTTTCTTT. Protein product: CASRQGEDTEAFF.

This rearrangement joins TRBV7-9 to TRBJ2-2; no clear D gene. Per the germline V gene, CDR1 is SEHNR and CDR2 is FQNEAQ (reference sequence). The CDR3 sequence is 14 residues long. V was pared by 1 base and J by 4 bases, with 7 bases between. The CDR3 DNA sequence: TGTGCCAGCAGCTTAGGGCAGATCACCGGGGAGCTGTTTTTT. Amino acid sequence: CASSLGQITGELFF.

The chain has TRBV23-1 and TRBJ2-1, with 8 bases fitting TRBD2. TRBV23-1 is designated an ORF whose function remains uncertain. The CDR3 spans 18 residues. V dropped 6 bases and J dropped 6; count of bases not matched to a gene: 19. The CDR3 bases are TGCGCCAGCAGCCAAGTAGATATGGGCTTTCGGGGGGGCAATGAGCAGTTCTTC. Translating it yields CASSQVDMGFRGGNEQFF.

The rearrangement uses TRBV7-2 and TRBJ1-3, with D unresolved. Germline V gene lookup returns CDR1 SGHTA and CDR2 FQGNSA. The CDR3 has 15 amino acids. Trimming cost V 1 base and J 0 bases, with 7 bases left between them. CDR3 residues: CASSLGGSSGNTIYF. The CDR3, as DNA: TGTGCCAGCAGCTTAGGAGGCAGCTCTGGAAACACCATATATTTT.

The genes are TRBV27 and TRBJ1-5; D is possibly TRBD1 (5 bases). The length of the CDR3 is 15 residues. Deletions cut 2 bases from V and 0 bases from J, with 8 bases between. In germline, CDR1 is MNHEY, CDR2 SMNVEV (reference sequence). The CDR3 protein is CASSLGGYSNQPQHF. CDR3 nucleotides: TGTGCCAGCAGTTTAGGGGGGTATAGCAATCAGCCCCAGCATTTT.